This TCR beta chain stems from a study of beta chain features in type 1 diabetes. The study's findings and limits: In every one of the four CD4+ subsets, TCRB CDR3s were moderately but significantly shorter in Type 1 diabetes patients. Possibly, sequencing cDNA over-represented cells that had high TCR expression levels.

TCRB transcripts that were expressed got sequenced, as all of the isolated RNA had been reverse transcribed. Profiled with immunoSEQ multiplex PCR; TCRdb holds only in-frame clones, not every one. The sample gives 450,000 to 600,000 clones, approximately 30% of which show up once; more than 0.055% is in the top ten. Trimming stripped 6 bases from V and 2 bases from J, with 16 bases between. In germline, CDR1 is ENHRY, CDR2 SYGVKD. CDR3 length: 15 amino acids. In this sample, this clone turned up a few times. No antigen is known for it. Sequenced material: naive CD4+ T cells from blood. This TCR was sampled from a man between 18 and 29 years old in good health. J is TRBJ2-5 and V is TRBV10-3; D is perhaps TRBD1 or TRBD2 (5 bases each). CDR3 sequence: CAISPIRGAQETQYF. The CDR3 coding sequence is TGTGCCATCAGCCCTATAAGAGGGGCGCAAGAGACCCAGTACTTC.